The following is a TCR beta chain sequence with its context. Its antigen remains unknown. Other DNA sequences in this specimen translate into the identical CDR3. The CDR3 runs to 14 residues. V dropped 4 bases and J dropped 0 bases, with 10 bases sitting between them. Germline assignment: CDR1 SGHRS and CDR2 YFSETQ. The data derive from a study of shared clonotypes between healthy human individuals. The study, taken as a whole, reports: Naive subsets tended to show greater estimated richness than memory subsets. Sampling was confined to blood; repertoires within tissues likely differ.

This table comes from immunoSEQ multiplex PCR, and its TCRdb copy is limited to in-frame clones, with some not included. The table has 2,100,000 or so clones, 95% seen once. Sequenced sample: naive CD4+ T cells sorted from blood. Described subset: CD45RA+ positively selected. The clonotype originates from a man between 18 and 35 years old in good health. This chain links TRBV5-1 with TRBJ1-2, with D unclear. In DNA form, the CDR3 reads TGCGCCAGCAGCAGAGACGGCGCTAACTATGGCTACACCTTC. This encodes CASSRDGANYGYTF.